This TCR beta chain originates from a study of cytomegalovirus exposure and HLA in healthy donors. Per germline, CDR1 SGHNT and CDR2 YYREEE (reference sequence). The CDR3 runs to 16 residues. J lost 6 bases, V lost 3 bases, and 9 bases had no gene match. The PCR made use of 60 Vbeta and 13 Jbeta primers. TCRdb keeps only in-frame clones here, not all; method: immunoSEQ multiplex PCR. The sample yields 150,000 to 200,000 clones, 60% to 80% seen once. The J gene is TRBJ2-7, the V gene TRBV5-4; 13 nucleotides match TRBD2. The source material was PBMCs. The clonotype was recovered from a woman aged 40-49 years in good health and CMV-seropositive. CDR3 in amino acids: CASSSGLAGIKAEQYF. In nucleotides, the CDR3 is TGTGCCAGCAGCTCGGGACTAGCGGGGATCAAGGCCGAGCAGTACTTC.